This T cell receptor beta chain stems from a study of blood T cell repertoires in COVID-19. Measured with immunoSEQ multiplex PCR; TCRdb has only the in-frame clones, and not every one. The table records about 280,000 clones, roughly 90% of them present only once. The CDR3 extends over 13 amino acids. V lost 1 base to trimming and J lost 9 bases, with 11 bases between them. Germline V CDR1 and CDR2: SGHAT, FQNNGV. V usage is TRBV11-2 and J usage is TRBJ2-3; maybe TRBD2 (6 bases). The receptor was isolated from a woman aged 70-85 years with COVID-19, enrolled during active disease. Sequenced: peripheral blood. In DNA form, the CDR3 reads TGTGCCAGCAGCTTAGGGGGAGGCGTAACGCAGTATTTT. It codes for CASSLGGGVTQYF.